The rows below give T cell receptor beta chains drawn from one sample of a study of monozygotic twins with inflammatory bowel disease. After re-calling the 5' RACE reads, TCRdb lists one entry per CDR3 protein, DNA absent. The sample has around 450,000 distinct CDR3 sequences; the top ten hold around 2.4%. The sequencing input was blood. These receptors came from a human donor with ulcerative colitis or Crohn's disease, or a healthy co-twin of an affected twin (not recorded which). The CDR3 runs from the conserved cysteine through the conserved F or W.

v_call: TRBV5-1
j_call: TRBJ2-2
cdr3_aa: CASSLADRGTGELFF

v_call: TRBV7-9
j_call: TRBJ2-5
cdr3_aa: CASSLGRWGTQYF

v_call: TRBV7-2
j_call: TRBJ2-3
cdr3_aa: CASSFGTSAWDTQYF

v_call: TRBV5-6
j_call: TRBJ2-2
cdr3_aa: CASTPVSNTGELFF

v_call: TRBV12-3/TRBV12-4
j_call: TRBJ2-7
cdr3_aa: CASSFEQGGYEQYF

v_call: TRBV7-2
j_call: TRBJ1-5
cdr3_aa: CASSFHVKDPQHF

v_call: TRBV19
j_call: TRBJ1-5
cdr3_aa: CASSPSGGNQPQHF

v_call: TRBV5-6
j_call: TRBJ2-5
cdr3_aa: CASSLGQAFGTQYF

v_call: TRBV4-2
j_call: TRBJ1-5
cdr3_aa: CASSQDETDQPQHF

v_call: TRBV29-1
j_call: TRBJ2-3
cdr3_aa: CSVERENTQYF